This T cell receptor beta chain was profiled in a study of vaccination and CD4 T cells after COVID-19. Study background: Post-COVID sampling occurred a median around 97 days after diagnosis (range 35 to 161). The cells were exposed to overlapping spike peptides originating from SARS-CoV-2, HCoV-NL63, HCoV-OC43 and HCoV-229E for stimulation.

Cultured CD4+ T cell DNA underwent sequencing with the Oncomine TCR Beta short-read assay. Each CDR3 protein gets one entry after TCRdb re-called the PCR reads with MiXCR. The data show fewer than 25,000 distinct CDR3 sequences, with roughly 41% seen just once and 3.5% to 5% held by the top ten. Time point denoted: late sampling 161 to 241 days after vaccination in a few convalescent patients. Stated treatment: roughly 11-day PBMC culture with coronavirus spike peptide pools or control peptides (ViraFEST assay). Comment on this clonotype: Its target is not known.

The CDR3 loop spans 15 amino acids. Germline CDR1 reads SGHAT; CDR2 reads FQNNGV. After removal of 4 bases from V and 5 bases from J, the junction contained 8 bases not matched to a gene. The sequence derives from a human donor who had recovered from COVID-19. This chain joins TRBV11-2 and TRBJ2-5, with 9 bases fitting TRBD1. Source: CD4+ T cells from blood, cultured in vitro, taken about 7 months after SARS-CoV-2 vaccination. As DNA, the CDR3 is TGTGCCAGCAGCTACCGGGACAGGGAAGGCGAGACCCAGTACTTC. Translating gives CASSYRDREGETQYF.